This TCR beta chain was sequenced for a study of OX40 agonist ivuxolimab in advanced cancers. Only in-frame clones appear in the TCRdb table, and some are missing; sequencing was by immunoSEQ multiplex PCR. Found here are around 19,000 clones, about 88% of them singletons; the top ten hold 25%. General study points: Low clonal expansion, among the lowest seen, marked partial responders at 0.1-3.0 mg/kg. Some nonresponders also had low normalized T-cell clonal expansion. More expanded clones were found, on average, in CD8+ than in CD4+ T cells.

Turning to this clone: Antigen: not known. Compared with germline, one end of the junction differs, possibly owing to a read error.

The CDR3 is made up of 16 amino acids. CDR1 is SGDLS, CDR2 YYNGEE, per germline. Peripheral blood came from all dose cohorts at three timepoints. The origin of this receptor is an adult with an advanced solid tumor such as melanoma, head and neck, liver or kidney cancer. The sequences come from CD4+ or CD8+ T cells sorted from blood, collected in a trial of the OX40 agonist ivuxolimab. The rearrangement links TRBV9 to TRBJ2-3; weak D call: TRBD1 (5 bases). CDR3 nucleotides: TGTGCCAGCAGCGTAGATCTCTCCTCTGGGGCAGATATGCAGTATTTT. Translated, it gives CASSVDLSSGADMQYF.